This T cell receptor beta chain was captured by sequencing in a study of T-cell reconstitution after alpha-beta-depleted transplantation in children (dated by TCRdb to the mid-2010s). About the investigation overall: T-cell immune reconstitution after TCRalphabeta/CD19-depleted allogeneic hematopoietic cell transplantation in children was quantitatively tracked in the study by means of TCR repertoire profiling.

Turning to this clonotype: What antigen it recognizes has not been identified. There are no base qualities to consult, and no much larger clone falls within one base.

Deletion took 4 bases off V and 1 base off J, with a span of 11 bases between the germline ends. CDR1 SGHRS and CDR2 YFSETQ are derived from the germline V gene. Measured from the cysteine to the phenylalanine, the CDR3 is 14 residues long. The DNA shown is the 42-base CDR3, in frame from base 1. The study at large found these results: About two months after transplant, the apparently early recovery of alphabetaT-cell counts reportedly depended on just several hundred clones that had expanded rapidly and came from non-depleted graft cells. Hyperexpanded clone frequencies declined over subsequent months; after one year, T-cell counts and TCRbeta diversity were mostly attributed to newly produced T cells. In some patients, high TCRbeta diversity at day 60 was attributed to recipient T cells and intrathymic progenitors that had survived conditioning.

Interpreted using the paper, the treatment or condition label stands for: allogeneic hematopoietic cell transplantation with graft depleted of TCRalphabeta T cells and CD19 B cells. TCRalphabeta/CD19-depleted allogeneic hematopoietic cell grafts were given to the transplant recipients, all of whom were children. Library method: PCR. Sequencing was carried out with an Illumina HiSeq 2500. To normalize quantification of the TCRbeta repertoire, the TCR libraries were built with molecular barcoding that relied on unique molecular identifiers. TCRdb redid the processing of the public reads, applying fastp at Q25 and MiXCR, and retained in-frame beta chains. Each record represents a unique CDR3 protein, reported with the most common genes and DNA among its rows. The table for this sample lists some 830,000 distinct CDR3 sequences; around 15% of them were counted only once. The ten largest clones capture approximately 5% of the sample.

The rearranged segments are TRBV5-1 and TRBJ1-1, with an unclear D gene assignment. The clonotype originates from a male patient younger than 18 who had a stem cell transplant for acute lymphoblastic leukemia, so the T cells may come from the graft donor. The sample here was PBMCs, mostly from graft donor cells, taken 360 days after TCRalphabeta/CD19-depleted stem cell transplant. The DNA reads TGCGCCAGCAGCCCGCCCTGGGGGAACACTGAAGCTTTCTTT. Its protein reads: CASSPPWGNTEAFF.